A single sample gave rise to the 30 T cell receptor beta chains below, sequenced in a study of cytomegalovirus exposure and HLA in healthy donors. PCR employed 60 Vbeta and 13 Jbeta primers. The data were produced by immunoSEQ multiplex PCR, yet TCRdb's version contains in-frame clones alone and is incomplete. The sample shows fewer than 250,000 clones, roughly 86% of them seen only once. The material sequenced was PBMCs. The receptors were sampled from a man aged 40-49 years in good health and CMV-seropositive.

This clone was seen only a few times. The chain uses TRBV4-2 and TRBJ1-2, with 11 bases that match TRBD1. Germline values: CDR1 LGHNA, CDR2 YNFKEQ. The trim removed 3 bases at V and 8 bases at J, leaving 11 bases unmatched. There are 16 residues in the CDR3. The CDR3, as DNA: TGTGCCAGCAGCCAGACCCTTGGACAGGGGGCTGGAGGCTACACCTTC. Protein: CASSQTLGQGAGGYTF.

This chain links TRBV19 with TRBJ1-4; possible D gene TRBD1, 6 bases. Trimming took 4 bases from V and 6 from J, leaving 9 bases between them. The CDR3 is made up of 13 amino acids. The germline gives CDR1 LNHDA, CDR2 SQIVND (reference sequence). The CDR3 region is CASSTHRDEKLFF. CDR3 DNA sequence: TGTGCCAGTAGTACGCACAGGGATGAAAAACTGTTTTTT.

V gene TRBV5-1 combines with J gene TRBJ1-1, with TRBD1 matching over 7 bases. Looked up from germline, CDR1 is SGHRS and CDR2 is YFSETQ. Trimming removed 3 bases from V and 10 bases from J; junction bases left unmatched: 9. There are 13 residues in the CDR3. The CDR3 spells CASSSGQNAGAFF. The CDR3 nucleotides read TGCGCCAGCAGCTCGGGACAGAACGCCGGAGCTTTCTTT.

This chain uses TRBV7-9 with TRBJ1-5, with D maybe TRBD1 (5 bases). The germline gives CDR1 SEHNR, CDR2 FQNEAQ (reference sequence). This CDR3 comprises 14 residues. Trimming shortened V by 4 bases and J by 2 bases, and 9 bases separated the two germline ends. The CDR3 loop is CASSSPGGNQPQHF. The CDR3 coding sequence is TGTGCCAGCAGCTCCCCGGGGGGCAATCAGCCCCAGCATTTT.

The J gene is TRBJ1-2, the V gene TRBV6-5; TRBD1 aligns across 9 bases. This CDR3 comprises 13 residues. Unmatched junction bases numbered 7, after V lost 6 bases and J lost 8 bases. The germline V gene has CDR1 MNHEY and CDR2 SVGAGI. CDR3 region: CASRLDRGGGYTF. CDR3 DNA: TGTGCCAGCAGACTGGACAGGGGAGGGGGCTACACCTTC.

The V and J genes are TRBV2 and TRBJ2-1; TRBD1 is a possible D gene (6 bases). V lost 3 bases and J lost 5, with 11 bases in between. Germline CDR1 reads SNHLY; CDR2 reads FYNNEI. CDR3 length equals 14 residues. The CDR3 DNA reads TGTGCCAGCAGTGATGGGACACAAAACAATGAGCAGTTCTTC. Translating it yields CASSDGTQNNEQFF.

The chain couples TRBV29-1 to TRBJ2-5; D is unresolved. The germline V gene has CDR1 SQVTM and CDR2 ANQGSEA. CDR3 length: 13 residues. The V end was cut by 6 bases, the J end by 0 bases, with 11 bases between. The CDR3 reads CSVARDYQETQYF. The CDR3 coding sequence is TGCAGCGTAGCAAGAGACTACCAAGAGACCCAGTACTTC.

The J gene is TRBJ2-3, the V gene TRBV5-4; 12 bases line up with TRBD2. Germline CDR1 SGHNT, CDR2 YYREEE (reference sequence). This CDR3 spans 16 amino acids. V shed 4 bases, J shed 1 base, and the junction held 4 bases outside the gene matches. CDR3 coding DNA: TGTGCCAGCAGCCCCCGGACTAGCGGGGGCACAGATACGCAGTATTTT. As protein: CASSPRTSGGTDTQYF.

The rearrangement links TRBV15 to TRBJ2-1; 7 bases align to TRBD2. CDR1 and CDR2 (germline): LNHNV, YYDKDF (reference sequence). The CDR3 consists of 17 residues. With V trimmed by 0 bases and J by 1 base, 6 bases remained unmatched. CDR3 bases: TGTGCCACCAGCAGAGATCGGCTAGCGGAATCCTACAATGAGCAGTTCTTC. Translation: CATSRDRLAESYNEQFF.

This chain connects TRBV5-6 to TRBJ2-2, with D maybe TRBD1 (5 bases). V was clipped by 4 bases and J by 6 bases, with 16 bases between them. CDR1 is SGHDT and CDR2 is YYEEEE in the germline V gene. The CDR3 has 15 amino acids. In nucleotides, the CDR3 is TGTGCCAGCAGCGGAAGCTCAAGGGGTCCCGGGGAGCTGTTTTTT. This codes for CASSGSSRGPGELFF.

The CDR3 spells CASSLSWDSSYEQYF. The DNA of the CDR3 is TGTGCCAGCAGTTTATCGTGGGACAGCTCCTACGAGCAGTACTTC. The chain combines TRBV27 with TRBJ2-7; 7 bases are shared with TRBD1. Germline V gene lookup returns CDR1 MNHEY and CDR2 SMNVEV (reference sequence). The J segment lost 0 bases and the V segment lost 0 bases, leaving 2 bases of the junction unmatched. The CDR3 totals 15 residues.

The gene calls are TRBV5-4 and TRBJ1-2; 11 bases map to TRBD1. The CDR3 has 18 amino acids. The trim removed 4 bases at V and 1 base at J, leaving 12 bases unmatched. The V gene's germline CDR1 is SGHNT and CDR2 YYREEE (reference sequence). As DNA, the CDR3 is TGTGCCAGCAGCCTTCCCGGACAGGGGGCAGGGGGTAACTATGGCTACACCTTC. Amino acid sequence: CASSLPGQGAGGNYGYTF. The full variable domain, with the rest looked up from reference TRBV5-4 and TRBJ1-2, is ETGVTQSPTHLIKTRGQQVTLRCSSQSGHNTVSWYQQALGQGPQFIFQYYREEENGRGNFPPRFSGLQFPNYSSELNVNALELDDSALYLCASSLPGQGAGGNYGYTFGSGTRLTVV.

V gene TRBV5-4 combines with J gene TRBJ2-7; TRBD1 agrees at 10 bases. V dropped 5 bases and J dropped 5; count of bases not matched to a gene: 7. CDR3 length: 14 residues. Germline V gives CDR1 SGHNT, CDR2 YYREEE (reference sequence). The CDR3 protein is CASSPDRGANEQYF. Here the CDR3 DNA reads TGTGCCAGCAGTCCGGACAGGGGGGCTAACGAGCAGTACTTC.

A single count supports this clone. The J gene is TRBJ2-7, the V gene TRBV11-2, with TRBD1 matching 8 bases. The CDR3 has 16 residues. The V segment lost 0 bases and the J segment 2 bases; nucleotides outside the gene matches: 6. The germline CDR1 and CDR2 sequences are SGHAT and FQNNGV. The CDR3 sequence is CASSLDSGTGTYEQYF. The CDR3 nucleotides read TGTGCCAGCAGCTTAGACTCCGGGACAGGCACCTACGAGCAGTACTTC.

This chain uses TRBV19 with TRBJ1-2; 8 positions agree with TRBD1. Trimming took 6 bases from V and 2 from J; bases not matched to a gene: 2. Germline V CDR1 and CDR2: LNHDA, SQIVND (reference sequence). This CDR3 region has 13 residues. The DNA for the CDR3 is TGTGCCAGTAGGGGGACAGGCAACTATGGCTACACCTTC. Amino acids: CASRGTGNYGYTF.

This sequence joins TRBV11-2 and TRBJ2-7, with D possibly TRBD2 on 5 matching bases. V lost 4 bases to trimming and J lost 1 base, with 11 bases between them. The CDR3 spans 14 residues. Germline CDR1 SGHAT, CDR2 FQNNGV. CDR3 DNA: TGTGCCAGCAGCTCTTTCAGCGGTTCCTACGAGCAGTACTTC. Its protein product is CASSSFSGSYEQYF.

The chain has TRBV25-1 and TRBJ2-7; 9 nucleotides align to TRBD1. Looked up from germline, CDR1 is MGHDK and CDR2 is SYGVNS. This CDR3 region has 14 residues. The V segment lost 7 bases and the J segment 4 bases; nucleotides outside the gene matches: 8. CDR3 in DNA: TGTGCCAGCAAGGGGACAGGGCTATCGTACGAGCAGTACTTC. This gives the protein CASKGTGLSYEQYF.

The chain employs TRBV7-8 and TRBJ2-7, with 10 bases fitting TRBD2. V shed 4 bases, J shed 3 bases, and the junction held 9 bases outside the gene matches. The CDR3 length is 16 residues. Per germline, CDR1 SGHVS and CDR2 FQNEAQ. CDR3 DNA sequence: TGTGCCAGCAGCTCTGAAGGGACTAGCGTTCTCTACGAGCAGTACTTC. Translating gives CASSSEGTSVLYEQYF.

The gene calls are TRBV5-8 and TRBJ2-2; a weak D match, TRBD2 (6 bases). Germline V gene sequence: CDR1 SGHTS, CDR2 YDEGEE. The CDR3 spans 14 residues. Trimming cost V 7 bases and J 4 bases, with 14 bases left between them. The DNA for the CDR3 is TGTGCCAGCGCAGAAACCGGGGGCACCGGGGAGCTGTTTTTT. The encoded protein is CASAETGGTGELFF.

The chain employs TRBV4-1 and TRBJ2-1; 9 nucleotides align to TRBD2. Trimming took 3 bases from V and 3 from J; bases not matched to a gene: 6. This CDR3 contains 16 residues. Germline loops: CDR1 MGHRA, CDR2 YSYEKL. The CDR3 is CASSHGLARNYNEQFF. As DNA, the CDR3 is TGCGCCAGCAGCCATGGACTAGCGAGAAACTACAATGAGCAGTTCTTC.

This sequence joins TRBV7-9 and TRBJ1-5; TRBD1 matches at 7 bases. V was pared by 1 base and J by 6 bases, with 12 bases of the junction left unmatched. Germline-derived CDR1 and CDR2 are SEHNR and FQNEAQ (reference sequence). There are 17 residues in the CDR3. The DNA of the CDR3 is TGTGCCAGCAGCTTAGGAGCCGGGACAGCCAGTTCTCAGCCCCAGCATTTT. The encoded protein is CASSLGAGTASSQPQHF.

This clone came up a few times. The rearrangement joins TRBV9 to TRBJ2-3; possible D gene TRBD1, 5 bases. The germline CDR1 and CDR2 sequences are SGDLS and YYNGEE. Trimming removed 0 bases from V and 2 bases from J, with 13 bases in between. This CDR3 comprises 16 residues. CDR3 region: CASSVEGEGVTDTQYF. The CDR3 bases are TGTGCCAGCAGCGTAGAAGGGGAAGGGGTCACAGATACGCAGTATTTT.

With regard to this clone: Other DNA sequences in this sample translate to the same CDR3. V is TRBV5-1 and J is TRBJ2-1; TRBD2 agrees at 9 bases. Germline values: CDR1 SGHRS, CDR2 YFSETQ. CDR3 size: 15 residues. With V trimmed by 0 bases and J by 6 bases, 4 bases remained unmatched. The CDR3 DNA sequence: TGCGCCAGCAGCTTGGGAGCGGGAGGCCCCAATGAGCAGTTCTTC. It translates to CASSLGAGGPNEQFF.

This chain joins TRBV5-1 and TRBJ2-3; perhaps TRBD1 as D (6 bases). V shed 5 bases and J shed 2 bases, with 12 bases lying between them. The CDR3 has 14 amino acids. CDR1 is SGHRS, CDR2 YFSETQ, per germline. In DNA form, the CDR3 reads TGCGCCAGCAGGAAACAGGGAAACACAGATACGCAGTATTTT. Translated: CASRKQGNTDTQYF.

The rearrangement joins TRBV27 to TRBJ2-7; TRBD1 matches at 9 bases. CDR1 MNHEY and CDR2 SMNVEV come from the germline V gene (reference sequence). V lost 2 bases, J lost 5 bases, and 7 bases stayed unmatched. The CDR3 runs 15 residues. The CDR3 protein is CASSLAGTGTNEQYF. The CDR3 nucleotides are TGTGCCAGCAGTTTAGCCGGGACAGGGACTAACGAGCAGTACTTC.

This chain joins TRBV6-1 and TRBJ1-1, with no clear D. V lost 6 bases, J lost 4 bases, and 9 bases lay in between. CDR3 size: 12 residues. Germline V gene lookup returns CDR1 MNHNS and CDR2 SASEGT. The CDR3 spells CASSEVGTEAFF. CDR3 in DNA: TGTGCCAGCAGCGAGGTTGGCACTGAAGCTTTCTTT.

This clone was seen more than once but under ten times. This chain joins TRBV6-1 and TRBJ2-3; TRBD1 matches 8 bases. The CDR3 has 15 residues. With V trimmed by 1 base and J by 2 bases, 2 bases remained unmatched. Per germline, CDR1 MNHNS and CDR2 SASEGT. Here the CDR3 reads CASSEGTGHTDTQYF. Here the CDR3 DNA reads TGTGCCAGCAGTGAAGGGACAGGGCACACAGATACGCAGTATTTT.

J is TRBJ1-4 and V is TRBV6-5; the D gene is possibly TRBD1 (6 bases). With 0 bases removed from V and 5 bases from J, the gap between germline ends came to 10 bases. This CDR3 comprises 15 residues. Per germline, CDR1 MNHEY and CDR2 SVGAGI. CDR3 DNA sequence: TGTGCCAGCAGTTACTCGTGGCAGGGGAATGAAAAACTGTTTTTT. It specifies CASSYSWQGNEKLFF.

The chain links TRBV18 to TRBJ2-1, with 11 nucleotides matching TRBD2. V lost 3 bases to trimming and J lost 8 bases; unmatched junction nucleotides: 9. Germline CDR1 KGHSH, CDR2 LQKENI. This CDR3 comprises 16 residues. In DNA form, the CDR3 reads TGTGCCAGCTCACCTTCTAGCGGGGGGCCCGGGGATGAGCAGTTCTTC. Translation: CASSPSSGGPGDEQFF.

V usage is TRBV7-9 and J usage is TRBJ1-2, with a weak D call TRBD1 (6 bases). This CDR3 has 15 amino acids. The germline V gene encodes CDR1 SEHNR and CDR2 FQNEAQ (reference sequence). V dropped 3 bases and J dropped 0 bases, with 11 bases sitting between them. The CDR3 protein is CASSFRGGSNYGYTF. The DNA for the CDR3 is TGTGCCAGCAGCTTTAGGGGGGGCTCTAACTATGGCTACACCTTC.